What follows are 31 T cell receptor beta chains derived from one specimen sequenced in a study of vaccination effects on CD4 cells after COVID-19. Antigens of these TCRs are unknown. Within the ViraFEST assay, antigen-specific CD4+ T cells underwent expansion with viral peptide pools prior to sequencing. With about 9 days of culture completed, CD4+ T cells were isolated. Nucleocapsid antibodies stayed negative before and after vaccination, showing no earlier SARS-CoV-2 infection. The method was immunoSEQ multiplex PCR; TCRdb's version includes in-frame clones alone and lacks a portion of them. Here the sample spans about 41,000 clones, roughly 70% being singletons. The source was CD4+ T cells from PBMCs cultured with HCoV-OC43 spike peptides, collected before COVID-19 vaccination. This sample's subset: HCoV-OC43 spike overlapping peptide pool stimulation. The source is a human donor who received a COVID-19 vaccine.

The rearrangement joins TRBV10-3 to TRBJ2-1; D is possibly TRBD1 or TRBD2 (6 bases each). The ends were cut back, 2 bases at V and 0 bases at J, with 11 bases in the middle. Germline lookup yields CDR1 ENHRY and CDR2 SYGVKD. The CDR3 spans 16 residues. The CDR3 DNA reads TGTGCCATCAGTGAGCCGGGGGCCCCCTCCTACAATGAGCAGTTCTTC. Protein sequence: CAISEPGAPSYNEQFF.

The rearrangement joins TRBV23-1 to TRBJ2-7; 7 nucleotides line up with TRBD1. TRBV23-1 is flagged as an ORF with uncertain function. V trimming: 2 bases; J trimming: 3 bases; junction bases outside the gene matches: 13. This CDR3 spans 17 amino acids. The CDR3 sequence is CASSQDRDLLPGYEQYF. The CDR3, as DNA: TGCGCCAGCAGTCAAGACAGGGACCTGCTGCCGGGCTACGAGCAGTACTTC.

CDR3 residues: CASGLGLNTEAFF. CDR3 in DNA: TGTGCTAGTGGTTTGGGGCTGAACACTGAAGCTTTCTTT. The genes are TRBV12-5 and TRBJ1-1; unclear D gene. The CDR3 runs to 13 residues. Germline loops: CDR1 LGHNT, CDR2 FRNRAP. V was clipped by 1 base and J by 0 bases, with 3 bases between them.

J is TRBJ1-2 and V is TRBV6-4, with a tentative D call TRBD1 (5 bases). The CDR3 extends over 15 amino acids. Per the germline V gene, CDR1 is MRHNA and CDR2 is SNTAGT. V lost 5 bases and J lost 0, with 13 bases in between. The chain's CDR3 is CASSPGLGPNYGYTF. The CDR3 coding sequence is TGTGCCAGCAGTCCAGGGTTGGGCCCTAACTATGGCTACACCTTC.

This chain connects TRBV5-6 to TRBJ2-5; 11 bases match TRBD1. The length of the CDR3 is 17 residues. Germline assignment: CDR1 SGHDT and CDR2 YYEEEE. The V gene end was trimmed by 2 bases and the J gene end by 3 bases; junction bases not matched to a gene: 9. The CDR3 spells CASSLRRTGGFEETQYF. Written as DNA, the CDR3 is TGTGCCAGCAGCTTACGTAGGACAGGGGGCTTCGAAGAGACCCAGTACTTC.

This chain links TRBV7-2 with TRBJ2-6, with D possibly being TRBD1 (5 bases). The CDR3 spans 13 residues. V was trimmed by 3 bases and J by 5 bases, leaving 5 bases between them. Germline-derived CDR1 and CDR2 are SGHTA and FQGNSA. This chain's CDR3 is CASSLGRANVLTF. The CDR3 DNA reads TGTGCCAGCAGCTTGGGGCGGGCCAACGTCCTGACTTTC.

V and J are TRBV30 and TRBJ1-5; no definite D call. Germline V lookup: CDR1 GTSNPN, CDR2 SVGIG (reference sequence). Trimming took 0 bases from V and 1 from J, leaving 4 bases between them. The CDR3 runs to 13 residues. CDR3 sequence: CAWSVRSNQPQHF. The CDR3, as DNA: TGTGCCTGGAGTGTAAGGAGCAATCAGCCCCAGCATTTT.

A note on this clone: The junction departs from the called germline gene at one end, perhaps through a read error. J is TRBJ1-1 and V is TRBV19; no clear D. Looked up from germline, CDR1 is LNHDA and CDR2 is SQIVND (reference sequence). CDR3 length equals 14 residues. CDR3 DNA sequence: TGTGCCTGTAGACCCTTCCTCGAGAACACTGAAGCTTTCTTT. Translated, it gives CACRPFLENTEAFF.

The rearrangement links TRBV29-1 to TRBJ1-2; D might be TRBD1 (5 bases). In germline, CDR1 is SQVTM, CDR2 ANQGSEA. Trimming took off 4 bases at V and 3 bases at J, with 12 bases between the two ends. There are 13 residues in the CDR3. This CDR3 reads CSVGGVRDYGYTF. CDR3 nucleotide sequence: TGCAGCGTTGGGGGCGTTCGAGACTATGGCTACACCTTC.

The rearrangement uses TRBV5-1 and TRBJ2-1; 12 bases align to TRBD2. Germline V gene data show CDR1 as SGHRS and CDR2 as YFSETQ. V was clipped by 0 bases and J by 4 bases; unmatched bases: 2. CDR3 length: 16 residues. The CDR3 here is CASSLGLAGAYNEQFF. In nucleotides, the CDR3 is TGCGCCAGCAGCTTGGGACTAGCGGGAGCTTACAATGAGCAGTTCTTC.

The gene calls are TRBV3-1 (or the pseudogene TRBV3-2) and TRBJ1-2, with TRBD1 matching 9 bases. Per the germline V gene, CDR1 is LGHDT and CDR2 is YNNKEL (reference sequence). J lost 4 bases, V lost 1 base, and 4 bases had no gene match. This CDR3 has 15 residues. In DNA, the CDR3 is TGTGCCAGCAGCCAAGCCGAGACAGGGGGCTATGGCTACACCTTC. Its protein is CASSQAETGGYGYTF.

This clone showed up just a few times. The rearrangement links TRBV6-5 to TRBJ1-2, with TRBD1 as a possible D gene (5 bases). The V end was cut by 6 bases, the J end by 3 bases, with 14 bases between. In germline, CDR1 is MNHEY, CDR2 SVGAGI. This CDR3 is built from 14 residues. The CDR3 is CASRGMTVYYGYTF. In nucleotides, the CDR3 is TGTGCCAGCAGGGGCATGACAGTATACTATGGCTACACCTTC.

In DNA form, the CDR3 reads TGTGCCAGCAGCCAAGATCCGACAGGGAACCCCTCTGGGGCCAACGTCCTGACTTTC. It is translated as CASSQDPTGNPSGANVLTF. This chain links TRBV4-2 with TRBJ2-6; TRBD1 matches at 7 bases. CDR1 is LGHNA, CDR2 YNFKEQ, per germline. The CDR3 length is 19 residues. V lost 0 bases, J lost 0 bases, and 8 bases stayed unmatched.

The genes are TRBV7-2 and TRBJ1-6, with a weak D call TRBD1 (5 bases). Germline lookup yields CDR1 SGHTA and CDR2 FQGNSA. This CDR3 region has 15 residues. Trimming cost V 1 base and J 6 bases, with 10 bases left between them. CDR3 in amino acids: CASSLGGTINSPLHF. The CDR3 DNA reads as TGTGCCAGCAGCTTAGGGGGGACTATTAATTCACCCCTCCACTTT.

The CDR3 loop reads CASSANRVEKLFF. The DNA for the CDR3 is TGTGCCAGCAGCGCAAACAGGGTCGAAAAACTGTTTTTT. The chain is built from TRBV7-2 and TRBJ1-4; D is perhaps TRBD1 (6 bases). Trimming removed 5 bases from V and 8 bases from J, with 12 bases in between. CDR1 is SGHTA, CDR2 FQGNSA, per germline. The CDR3 contains 13 residues.

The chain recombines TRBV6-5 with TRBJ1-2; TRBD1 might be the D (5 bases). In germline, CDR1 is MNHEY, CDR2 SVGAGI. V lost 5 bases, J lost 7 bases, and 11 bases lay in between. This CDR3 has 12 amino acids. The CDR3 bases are TGTGCCAGCAGTCCCAGGGAAGGTGGCTACACCTTC. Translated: CASSPREGGYTF.

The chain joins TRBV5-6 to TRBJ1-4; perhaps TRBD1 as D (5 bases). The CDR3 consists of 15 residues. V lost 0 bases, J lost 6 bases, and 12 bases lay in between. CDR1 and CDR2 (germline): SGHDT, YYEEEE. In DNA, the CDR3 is TGTGCCAGCAGCTTGGATGCAGGGCAGGATGAAAAACTGTTTTTT. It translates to CASSLDAGQDEKLFF.

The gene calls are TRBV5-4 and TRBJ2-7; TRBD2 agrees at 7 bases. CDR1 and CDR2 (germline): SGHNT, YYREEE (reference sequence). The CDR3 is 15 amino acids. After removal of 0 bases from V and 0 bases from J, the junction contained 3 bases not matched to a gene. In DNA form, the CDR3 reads TGTGCCAGCAGCTTGGACGGCGGGGGCTCCTACGAGCAGTACTTC. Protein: CASSLDGGGSYEQYF.

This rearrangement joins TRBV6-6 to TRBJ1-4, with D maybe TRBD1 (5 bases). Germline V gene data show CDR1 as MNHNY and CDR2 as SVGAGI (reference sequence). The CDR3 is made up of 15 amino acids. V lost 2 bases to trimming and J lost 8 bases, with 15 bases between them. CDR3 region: CASSYPRAGGEKLFF. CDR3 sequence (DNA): TGTGCCAGCAGTTACCCCAGGGCCGGGGGGGAAAAACTGTTTTTT.

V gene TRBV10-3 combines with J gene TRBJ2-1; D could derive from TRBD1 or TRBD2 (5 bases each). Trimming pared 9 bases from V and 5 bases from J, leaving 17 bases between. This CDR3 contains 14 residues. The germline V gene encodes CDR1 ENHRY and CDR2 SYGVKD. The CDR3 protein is CAIQGDGGDNEQFF. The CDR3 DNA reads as TGTGCCATTCAAGGGGACGGAGGCGACAATGAGCAGTTCTTC.

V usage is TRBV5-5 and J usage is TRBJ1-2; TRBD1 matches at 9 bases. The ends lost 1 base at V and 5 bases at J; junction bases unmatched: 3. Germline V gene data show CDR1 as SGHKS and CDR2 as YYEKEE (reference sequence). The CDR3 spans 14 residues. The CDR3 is CASSLTGGAYGYTF. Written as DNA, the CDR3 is TGTGCCAGCAGCTTGACAGGGGGCGCGTATGGCTACACCTTC.

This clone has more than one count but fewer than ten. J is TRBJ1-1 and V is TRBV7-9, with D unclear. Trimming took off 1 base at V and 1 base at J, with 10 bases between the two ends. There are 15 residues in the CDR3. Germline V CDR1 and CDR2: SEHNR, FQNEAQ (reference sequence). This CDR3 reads CASSLVGDTNTEAFF. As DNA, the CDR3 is TGTGCCAGCAGCTTAGTTGGAGACACGAACACTGAAGCTTTCTTT.

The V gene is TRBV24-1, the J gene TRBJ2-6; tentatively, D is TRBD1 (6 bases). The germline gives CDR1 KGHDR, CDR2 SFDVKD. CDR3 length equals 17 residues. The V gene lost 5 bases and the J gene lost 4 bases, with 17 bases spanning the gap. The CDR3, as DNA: TGTGCCACCAGTGCGGGCCACCGACAGGCCGGGGCCAACGTCCTGACTTTC. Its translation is CATSAGHRQAGANVLTF.

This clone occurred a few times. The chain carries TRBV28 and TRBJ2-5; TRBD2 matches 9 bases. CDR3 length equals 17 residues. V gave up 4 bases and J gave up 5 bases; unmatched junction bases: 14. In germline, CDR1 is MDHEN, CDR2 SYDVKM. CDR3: CASSWWGSGSSGETQYF. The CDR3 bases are TGTGCCAGCAGTTGGTGGGGTAGCGGGAGTTCTGGGGAGACCCAGTACTTC.

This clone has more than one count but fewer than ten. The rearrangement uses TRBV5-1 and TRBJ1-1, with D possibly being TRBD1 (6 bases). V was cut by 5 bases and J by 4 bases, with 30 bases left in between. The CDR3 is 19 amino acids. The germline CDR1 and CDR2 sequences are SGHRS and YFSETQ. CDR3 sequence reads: CASSIVNRANRESGTEAFF. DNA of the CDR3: TGCGCCAGCAGTATAGTAAACAGGGCAAATCGCGAGTCGGGCACTGAAGCTTTCTTT.

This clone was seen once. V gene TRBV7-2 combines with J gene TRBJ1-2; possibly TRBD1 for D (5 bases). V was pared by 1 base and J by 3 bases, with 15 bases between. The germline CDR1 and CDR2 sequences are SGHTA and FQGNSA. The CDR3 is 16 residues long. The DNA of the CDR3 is TGTGCCAGCAGCTTAGTCCAGGGCGACAGCGACTATGGCTACACCTTC. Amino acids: CASSLVQGDSDYGYTF.

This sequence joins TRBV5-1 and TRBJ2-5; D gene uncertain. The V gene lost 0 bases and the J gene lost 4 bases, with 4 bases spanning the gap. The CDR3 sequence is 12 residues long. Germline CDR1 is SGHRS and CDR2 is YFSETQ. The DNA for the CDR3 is TGCGCCAGCAGCTTGGCGGGAGAGACCCAGTACTTC. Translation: CASSLAGETQYF. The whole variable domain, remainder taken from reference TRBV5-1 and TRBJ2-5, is KAGVTQTPRYLIKTRGQQVTLSCSPISGHRSVSWYQQTPGQGLQFLFEYFSETQRNKGNFPGRFSGRQFSNSRSEMNVSTLELGDSALYLCASSLAGETQYFGPGTRLLVL.

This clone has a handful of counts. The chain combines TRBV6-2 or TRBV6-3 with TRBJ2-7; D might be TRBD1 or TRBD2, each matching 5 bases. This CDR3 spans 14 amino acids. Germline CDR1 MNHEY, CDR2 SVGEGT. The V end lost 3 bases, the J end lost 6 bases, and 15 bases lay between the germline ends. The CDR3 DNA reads TGTGCCAGCAGTTATTGGTCCGGGGCTGGCGAGCAGTACTTC. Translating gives CASSYWSGAGEQYF.

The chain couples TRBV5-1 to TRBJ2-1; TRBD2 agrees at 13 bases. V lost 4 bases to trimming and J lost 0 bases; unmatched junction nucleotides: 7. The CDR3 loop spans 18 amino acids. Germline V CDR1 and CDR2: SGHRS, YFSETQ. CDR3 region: CASSLGTSGVSSYNEQFF. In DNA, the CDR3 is TGCGCCAGCAGCCTCGGGACTAGCGGGGTAAGCTCCTACAATGAGCAGTTCTTC.

DNA of the CDR3: TGTGCCAGCAGCTTAACTAGGGGTGAAAAACTGTTTTTT. Amino acid sequence: CASSLTRGEKLFF. The chain recombines TRBV7-3 with TRBJ1-4; weak D call: TRBD1 (5 bases). There are 13 residues in the CDR3. Trimming left V 0 bases short and J 7 bases short, with 6 bases between. Germline CDR1 and CDR2: SGHTA and FQGTGA.

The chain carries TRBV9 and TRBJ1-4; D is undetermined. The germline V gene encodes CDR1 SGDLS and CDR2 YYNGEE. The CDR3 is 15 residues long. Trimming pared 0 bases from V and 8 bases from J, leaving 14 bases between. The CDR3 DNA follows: TGTGCCAGCAGCGTAGGTAACACTGGAGGGGAAAAACTGTTTTTT. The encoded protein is CASSVGNTGGEKLFF.